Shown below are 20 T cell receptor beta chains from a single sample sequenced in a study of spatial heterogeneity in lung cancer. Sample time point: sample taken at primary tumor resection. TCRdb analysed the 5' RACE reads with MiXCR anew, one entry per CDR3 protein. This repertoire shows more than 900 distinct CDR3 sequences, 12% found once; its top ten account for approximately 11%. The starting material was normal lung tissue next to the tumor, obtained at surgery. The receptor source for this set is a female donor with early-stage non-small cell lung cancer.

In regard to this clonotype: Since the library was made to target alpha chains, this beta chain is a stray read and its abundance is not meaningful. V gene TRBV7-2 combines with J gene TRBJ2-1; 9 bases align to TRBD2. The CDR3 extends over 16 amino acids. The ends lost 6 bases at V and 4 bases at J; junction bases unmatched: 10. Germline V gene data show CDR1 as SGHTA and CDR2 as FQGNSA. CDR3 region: CASRRGSGSAYNEQFF. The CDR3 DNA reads TGTGCCAGCAGAAGAGGTAGCGGGAGCGCTTACAATGAGCAGTTCTTC.

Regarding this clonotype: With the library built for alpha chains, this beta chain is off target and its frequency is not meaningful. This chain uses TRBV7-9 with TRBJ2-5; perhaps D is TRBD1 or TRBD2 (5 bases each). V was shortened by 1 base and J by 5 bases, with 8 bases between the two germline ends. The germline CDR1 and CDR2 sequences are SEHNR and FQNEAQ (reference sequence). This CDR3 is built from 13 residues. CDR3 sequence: CASSLVGTETQYF. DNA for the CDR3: TGTGCCAGCAGCTTAGTTGGGACGGAGACCCAGTACTTC.

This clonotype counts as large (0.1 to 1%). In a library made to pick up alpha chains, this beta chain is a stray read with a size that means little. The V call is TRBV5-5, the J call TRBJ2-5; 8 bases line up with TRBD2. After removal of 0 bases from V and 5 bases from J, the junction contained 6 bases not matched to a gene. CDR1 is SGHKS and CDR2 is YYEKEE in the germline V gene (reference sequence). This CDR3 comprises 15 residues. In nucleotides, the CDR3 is TGTGCCAGCAGCTTGGCGGGACTAGAGGGTGAGACCCAGTACTTC. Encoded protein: CASSLAGLEGETQYF.

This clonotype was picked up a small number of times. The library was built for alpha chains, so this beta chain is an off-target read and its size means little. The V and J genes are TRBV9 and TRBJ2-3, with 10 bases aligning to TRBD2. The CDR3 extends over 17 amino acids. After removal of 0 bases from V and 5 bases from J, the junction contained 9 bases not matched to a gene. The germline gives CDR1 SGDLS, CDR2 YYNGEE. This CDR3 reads CASSVVERGGGEDTQYF. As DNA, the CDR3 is TGTGCCAGCAGCGTAGTCGAGCGGGGGGGCGGCGAAGATACGCAGTATTTT.

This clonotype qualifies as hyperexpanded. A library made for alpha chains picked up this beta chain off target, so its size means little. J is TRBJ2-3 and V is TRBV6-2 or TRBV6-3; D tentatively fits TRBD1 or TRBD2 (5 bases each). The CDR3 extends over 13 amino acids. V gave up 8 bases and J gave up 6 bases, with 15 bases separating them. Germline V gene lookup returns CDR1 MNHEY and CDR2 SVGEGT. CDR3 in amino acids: CASEGPPGDTQYF. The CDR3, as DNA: TGTGCCAGCGAGGGGCCCCCTGGGGATACGCAGTATTTT.

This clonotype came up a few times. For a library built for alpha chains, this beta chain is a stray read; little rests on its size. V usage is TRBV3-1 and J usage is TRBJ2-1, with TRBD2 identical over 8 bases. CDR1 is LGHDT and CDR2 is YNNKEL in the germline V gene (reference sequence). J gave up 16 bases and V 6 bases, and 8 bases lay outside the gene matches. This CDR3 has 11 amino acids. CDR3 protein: CASRGDGRAFF. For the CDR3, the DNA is TGTGCCAGCAGGGGAGACGGGAGGGCCTTCTTC.

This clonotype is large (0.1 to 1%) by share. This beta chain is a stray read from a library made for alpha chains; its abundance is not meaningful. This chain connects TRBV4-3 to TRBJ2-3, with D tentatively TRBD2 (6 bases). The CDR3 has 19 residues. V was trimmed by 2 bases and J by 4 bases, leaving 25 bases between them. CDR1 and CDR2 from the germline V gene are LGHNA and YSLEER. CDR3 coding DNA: TGCGCCAGCAGCCAACCCTCGGCCACGGGTAGCGGACCTTCAGATACGCAGTATTTT. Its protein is CASSQPSATGSGPSDTQYF.

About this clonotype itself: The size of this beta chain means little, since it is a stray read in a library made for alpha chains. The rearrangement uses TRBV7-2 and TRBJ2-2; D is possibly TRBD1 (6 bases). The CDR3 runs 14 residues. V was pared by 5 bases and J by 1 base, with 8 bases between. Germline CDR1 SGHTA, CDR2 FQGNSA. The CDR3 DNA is TGTGCCAGCAGCCCGGGACAGAACACCGGGGAGCTGTTTTTT. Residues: CASSPGQNTGELFF.

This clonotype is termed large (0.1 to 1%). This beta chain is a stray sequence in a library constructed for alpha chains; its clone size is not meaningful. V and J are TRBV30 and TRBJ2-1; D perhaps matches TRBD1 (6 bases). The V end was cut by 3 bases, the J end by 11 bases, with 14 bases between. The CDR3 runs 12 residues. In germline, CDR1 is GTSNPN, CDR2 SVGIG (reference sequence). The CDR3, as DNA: TGTGCCTGGAGACCTAAGGGACAACAGCAGTTCTTC. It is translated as CAWRPKGQQQFF.

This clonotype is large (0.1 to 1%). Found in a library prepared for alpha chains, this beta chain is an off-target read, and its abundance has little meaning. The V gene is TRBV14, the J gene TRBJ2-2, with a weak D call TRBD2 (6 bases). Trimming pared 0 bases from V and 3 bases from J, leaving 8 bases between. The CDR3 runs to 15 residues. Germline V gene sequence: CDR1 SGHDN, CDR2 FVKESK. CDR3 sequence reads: CASSQEWRDTGELFF. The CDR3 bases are TGTGCCAGCAGCCAAGAGTGGAGGGACACCGGGGAGCTGTTTTTT.

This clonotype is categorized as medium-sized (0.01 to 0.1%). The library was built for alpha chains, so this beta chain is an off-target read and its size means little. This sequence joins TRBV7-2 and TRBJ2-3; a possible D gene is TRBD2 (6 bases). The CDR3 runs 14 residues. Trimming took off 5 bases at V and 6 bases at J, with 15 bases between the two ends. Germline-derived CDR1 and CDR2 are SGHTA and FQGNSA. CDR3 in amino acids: CASSPLGGPDTQYF. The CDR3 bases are TGTGCCAGCAGCCCCCTCGGGGGTCCGGATACGCAGTATTTT. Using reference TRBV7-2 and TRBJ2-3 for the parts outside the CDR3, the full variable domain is GAGVSQSPSNKVTEKGKDVELRCDPISGHTALYWYRQSLGQGLEFLIYFQGNSAPDKSGLPSDRFSAERTGGSVSTLTIQRTQQEDSAVYLCASSPLGGPDTQYFGPGTRLTVL.

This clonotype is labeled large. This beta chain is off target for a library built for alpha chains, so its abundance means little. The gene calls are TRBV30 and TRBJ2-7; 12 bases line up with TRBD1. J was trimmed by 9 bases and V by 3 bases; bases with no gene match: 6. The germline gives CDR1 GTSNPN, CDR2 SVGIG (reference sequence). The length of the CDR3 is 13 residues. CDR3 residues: CAWSPRGQGAQYF. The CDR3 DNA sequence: TGTGCCTGGAGCCCAAGGGGACAGGGGGCGCAGTACTTC.

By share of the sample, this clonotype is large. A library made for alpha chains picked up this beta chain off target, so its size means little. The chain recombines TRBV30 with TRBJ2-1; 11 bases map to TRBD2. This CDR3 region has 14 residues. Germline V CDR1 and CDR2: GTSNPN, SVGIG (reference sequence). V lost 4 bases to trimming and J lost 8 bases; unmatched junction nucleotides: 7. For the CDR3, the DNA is TGTGCCTGGAATCTAGCGGGGGGTTTTGATGAGCAGTTCTTC. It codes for CAWNLAGGFDEQFF.

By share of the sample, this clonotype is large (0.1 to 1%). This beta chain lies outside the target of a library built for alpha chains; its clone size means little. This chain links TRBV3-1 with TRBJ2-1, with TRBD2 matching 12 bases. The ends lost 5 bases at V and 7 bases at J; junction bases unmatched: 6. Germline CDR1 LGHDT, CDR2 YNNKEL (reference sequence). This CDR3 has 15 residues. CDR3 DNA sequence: TGTGCCAGCAGCTCTGTCACTAGCGGGAGGAATGAGCAGTTCTTC. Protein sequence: CASSSVTSGRNEQFF.

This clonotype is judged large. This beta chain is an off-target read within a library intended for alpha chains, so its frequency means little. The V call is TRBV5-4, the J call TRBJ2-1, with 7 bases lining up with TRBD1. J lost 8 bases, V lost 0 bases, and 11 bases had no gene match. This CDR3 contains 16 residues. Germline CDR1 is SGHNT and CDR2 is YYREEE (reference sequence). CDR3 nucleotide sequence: TGTGCCAGCAGCTTGGTCCCGGGACAGCTGAAGGATGAGCAGTTCTTC. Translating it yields CASSLVPGQLKDEQFF.

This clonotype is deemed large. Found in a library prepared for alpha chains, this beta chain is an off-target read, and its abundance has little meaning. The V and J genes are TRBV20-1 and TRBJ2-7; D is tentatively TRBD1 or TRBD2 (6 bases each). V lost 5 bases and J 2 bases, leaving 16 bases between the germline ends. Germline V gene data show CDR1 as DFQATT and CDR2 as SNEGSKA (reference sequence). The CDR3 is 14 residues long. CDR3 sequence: CSASGGQGPYEQYF. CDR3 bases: TGCAGTGCTTCCGGGGGACAAGGTCCCTACGAGCAGTACTTC.

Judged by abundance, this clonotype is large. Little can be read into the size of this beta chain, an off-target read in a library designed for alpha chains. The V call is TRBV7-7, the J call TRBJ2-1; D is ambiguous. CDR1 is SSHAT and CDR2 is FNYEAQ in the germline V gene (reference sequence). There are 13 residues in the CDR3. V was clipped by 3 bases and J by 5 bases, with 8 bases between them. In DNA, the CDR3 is TGTGCCAGCAGCTTCGCTAGGGACAATGAGCAGTTCTTC. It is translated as CASSFARDNEQFF.

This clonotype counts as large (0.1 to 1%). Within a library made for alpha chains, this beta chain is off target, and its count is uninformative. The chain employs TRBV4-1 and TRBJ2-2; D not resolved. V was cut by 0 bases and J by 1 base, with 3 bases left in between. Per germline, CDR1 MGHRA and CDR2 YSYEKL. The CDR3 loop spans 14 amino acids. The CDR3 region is CASSQDQNTGELFF. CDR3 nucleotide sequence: TGCGCCAGCAGCCAAGATCAGAACACCGGGGAGCTGTTTTTT.

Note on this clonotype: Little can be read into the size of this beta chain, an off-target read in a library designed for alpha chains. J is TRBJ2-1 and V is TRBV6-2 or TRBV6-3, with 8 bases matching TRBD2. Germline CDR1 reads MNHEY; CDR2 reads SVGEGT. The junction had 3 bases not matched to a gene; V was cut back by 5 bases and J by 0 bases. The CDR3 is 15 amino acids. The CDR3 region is CASSQTSASYNEQFF. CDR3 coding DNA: TGTGCCAGCAGTCAGACTAGCGCCTCCTACAATGAGCAGTTCTTC.

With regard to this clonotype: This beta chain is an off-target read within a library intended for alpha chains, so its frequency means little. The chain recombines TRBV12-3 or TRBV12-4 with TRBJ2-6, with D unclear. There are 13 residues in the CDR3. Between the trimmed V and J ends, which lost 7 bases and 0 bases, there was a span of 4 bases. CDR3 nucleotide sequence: TGTGCCAGCAAAACCTCTGGGGCCAACGTCCTGACTTTC. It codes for CASKTSGANVLTF.